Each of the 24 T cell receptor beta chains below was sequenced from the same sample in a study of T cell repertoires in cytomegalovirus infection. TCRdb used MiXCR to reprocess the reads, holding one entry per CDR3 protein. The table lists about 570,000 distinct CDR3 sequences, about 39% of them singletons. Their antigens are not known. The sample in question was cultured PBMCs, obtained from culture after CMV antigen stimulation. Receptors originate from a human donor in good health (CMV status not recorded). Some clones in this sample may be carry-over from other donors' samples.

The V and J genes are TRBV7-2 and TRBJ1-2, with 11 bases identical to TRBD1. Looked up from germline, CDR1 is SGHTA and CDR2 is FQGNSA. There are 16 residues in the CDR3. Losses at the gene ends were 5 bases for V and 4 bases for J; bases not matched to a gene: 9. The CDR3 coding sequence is TGTGCCAGCAGCCCCAACGGACAGGGGGCGAGCTATGGCTACACCTTC. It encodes CASSPNGQGASYGYTF.

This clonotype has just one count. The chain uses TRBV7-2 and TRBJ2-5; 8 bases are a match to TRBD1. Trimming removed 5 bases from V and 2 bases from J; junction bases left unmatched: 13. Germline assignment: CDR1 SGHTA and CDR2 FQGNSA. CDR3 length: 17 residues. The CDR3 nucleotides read TGTGCCAGCAGCCGCCGCTCATCCGGGACAGGACAAGAGACCCAGTACTTC. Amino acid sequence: CASSRRSSGTGQETQYF.

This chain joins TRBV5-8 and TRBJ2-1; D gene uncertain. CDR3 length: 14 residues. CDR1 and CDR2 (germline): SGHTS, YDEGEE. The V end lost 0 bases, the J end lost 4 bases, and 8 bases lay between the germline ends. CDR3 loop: CASSLDATYNEQFF. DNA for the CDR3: TGTGCCAGCAGCTTGGACGCCACTTACAATGAGCAGTTCTTC.

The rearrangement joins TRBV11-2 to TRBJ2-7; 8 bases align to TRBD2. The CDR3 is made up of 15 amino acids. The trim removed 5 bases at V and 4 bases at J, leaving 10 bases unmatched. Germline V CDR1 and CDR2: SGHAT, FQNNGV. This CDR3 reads CASSPRRLAIYEQYF. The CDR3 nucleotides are TGTGCCAGCAGCCCTAGGAGACTAGCGATTTACGAGCAGTACTTC.

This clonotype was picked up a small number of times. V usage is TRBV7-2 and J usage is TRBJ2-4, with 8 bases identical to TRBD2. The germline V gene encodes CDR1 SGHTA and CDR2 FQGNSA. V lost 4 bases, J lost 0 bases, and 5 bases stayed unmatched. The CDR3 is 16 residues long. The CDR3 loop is CASSSLTSGAKNIQYF. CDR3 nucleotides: TGTGCCAGCAGCTCCCTTACTAGCGGAGCCAAAAACATTCAGTACTTC.

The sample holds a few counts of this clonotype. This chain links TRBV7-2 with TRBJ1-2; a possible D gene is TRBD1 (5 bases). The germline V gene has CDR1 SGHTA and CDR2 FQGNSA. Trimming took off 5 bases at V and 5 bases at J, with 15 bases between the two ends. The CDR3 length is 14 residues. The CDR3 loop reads CASSPTLQDYGYTF. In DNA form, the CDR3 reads TGTGCCAGCAGCCCCACTTTACAGGATTATGGCTACACCTTC.

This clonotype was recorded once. CDR3 nucleotides: TGTGCCATCAGTGGGGCAAACCAGGGTTTCGAGCAGTACTTC. Amino acids: CAISGANQGFEQYF. The chain combines TRBV10-3 with TRBJ2-7; a weak D match, TRBD1 (5 bases). CDR1 and CDR2 (germline): ENHRY, SYGVKD. Trimming stripped 4 bases from V and 6 bases from J, with 16 bases between. This CDR3 contains 14 residues.

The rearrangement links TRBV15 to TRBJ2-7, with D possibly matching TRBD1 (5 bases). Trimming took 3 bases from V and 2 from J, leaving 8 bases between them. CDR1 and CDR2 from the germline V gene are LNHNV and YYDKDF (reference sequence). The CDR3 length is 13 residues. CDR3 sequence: CATSRQGAYEQYF. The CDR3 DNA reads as TGTGCCACCAGCAGGCAGGGCGCCTACGAGCAGTACTTC.

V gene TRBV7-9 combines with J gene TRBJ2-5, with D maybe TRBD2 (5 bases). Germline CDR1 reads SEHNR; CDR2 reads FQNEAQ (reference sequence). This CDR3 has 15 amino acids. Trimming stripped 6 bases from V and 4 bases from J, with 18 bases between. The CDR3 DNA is TGTGCCAGCAGACCCACACCCGGGGATGGAGAGACCCAGTACTTC. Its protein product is CASRPTPGDGETQYF.

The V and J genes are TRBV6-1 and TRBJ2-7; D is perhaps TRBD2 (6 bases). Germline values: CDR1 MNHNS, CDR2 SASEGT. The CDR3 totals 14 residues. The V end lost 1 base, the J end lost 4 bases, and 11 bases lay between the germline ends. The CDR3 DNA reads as TGTGCCAGCAGTGAAGGATGGAGGGAGTACGAGCAGTACTTC. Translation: CASSEGWREYEQYF.

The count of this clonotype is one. The CDR3 DNA reads TGTGCCAGCAGTTTACAGGGACCAGCAATAGATACGCAGTATTTT. As protein: CASSLQGPAIDTQYF. J is TRBJ2-3 and V is TRBV27, with D possibly being TRBD1 or TRBD2 (5 bases each). V was cut by 2 bases and J by 5 bases, with 14 bases left in between. The germline V gene has CDR1 MNHEY and CDR2 SMNVEV (reference sequence). The CDR3 extends over 15 amino acids.

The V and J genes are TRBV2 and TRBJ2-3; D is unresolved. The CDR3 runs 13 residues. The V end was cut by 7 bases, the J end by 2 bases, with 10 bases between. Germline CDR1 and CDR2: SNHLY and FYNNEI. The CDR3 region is CASMIDSTDTQYF. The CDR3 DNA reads TGTGCCAGCATGATCGATTCCACAGATACGCAGTATTTT.

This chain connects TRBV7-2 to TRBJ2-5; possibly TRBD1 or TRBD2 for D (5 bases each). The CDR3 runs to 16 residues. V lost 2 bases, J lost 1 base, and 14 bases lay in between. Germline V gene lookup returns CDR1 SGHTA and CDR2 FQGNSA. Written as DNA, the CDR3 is TGTGCCAGCAGCTTACGGGGACGGATACTCCAAGAGACCCAGTACTTC. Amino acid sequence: CASSLRGRILQETQYF.

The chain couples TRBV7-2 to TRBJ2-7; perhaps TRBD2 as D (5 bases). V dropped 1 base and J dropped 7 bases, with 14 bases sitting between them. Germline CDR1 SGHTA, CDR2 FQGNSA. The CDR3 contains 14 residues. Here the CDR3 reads CASSLDLPSGEQYF. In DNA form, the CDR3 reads TGTGCCAGCAGCTTAGATCTTCCATCGGGGGAGCAGTACTTC.

The CDR3 loop reads CASSYEGQGATYSYNEQFF. The CDR3 DNA is TGTGCCAGCAGTTATGAGGGGCAGGGGGCGACATACTCCTACAATGAGCAGTTCTTC. V is TRBV6-2 or TRBV6-3 and J is TRBJ2-1; TRBD1 matches 8 bases. CDR3 size: 19 residues. Trimming at V came to 3 bases and at J to 0 bases, leaving 13 bases not matched to a gene. Germline V lookup: CDR1 MNHEY, CDR2 SVGEGT.

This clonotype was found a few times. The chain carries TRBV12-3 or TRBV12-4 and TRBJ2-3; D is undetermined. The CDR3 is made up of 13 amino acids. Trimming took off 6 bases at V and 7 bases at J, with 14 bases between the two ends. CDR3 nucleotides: TGTGCCAGCAGGATCTCCGGTGGGAATACGCAGTATTTT. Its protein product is CASRISGGNTQYF.

The CDR3 DNA is TGCGCCAGCAGCCAACAACCGTGGGGACTAGCGAAGGAAAACATTCAGTACTTC. Protein: CASSQQPWGLAKENIQYF. The V and J genes are TRBV4-1 and TRBJ2-4; 10 bases fit TRBD2. V lost 2 bases, J lost 5 bases, and 12 bases stayed unmatched. The germline gives CDR1 MGHRA, CDR2 YSYEKL. The CDR3 sequence is 18 residues long.

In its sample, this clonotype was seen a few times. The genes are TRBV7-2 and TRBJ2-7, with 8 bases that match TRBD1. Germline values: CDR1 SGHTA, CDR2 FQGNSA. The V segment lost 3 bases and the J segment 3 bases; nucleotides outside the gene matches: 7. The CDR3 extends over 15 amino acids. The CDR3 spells CASSFYPGQGYEQYF. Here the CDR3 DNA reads TGTGCCAGCAGCTTTTATCCTGGACAGGGCTACGAGCAGTACTTC. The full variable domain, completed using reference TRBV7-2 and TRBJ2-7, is GAGVSQSPSNKVTEKGKDVELRCDPISGHTALYWYRQSLGQGLEFLIYFQGNSAPDKSGLPSDRFSAERTGGSVSTLTIQRTQQEDSAVYLCASSFYPGQGYEQYFGPGTRLTVT.

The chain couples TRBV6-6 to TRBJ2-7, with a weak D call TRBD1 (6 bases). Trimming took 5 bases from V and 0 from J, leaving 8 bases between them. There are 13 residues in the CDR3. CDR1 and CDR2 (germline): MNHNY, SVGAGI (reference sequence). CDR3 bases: TGTGCCAGCAGTCGACAGGTCTCCTACGAGCAGTACTTC. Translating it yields CASSRQVSYEQYF.

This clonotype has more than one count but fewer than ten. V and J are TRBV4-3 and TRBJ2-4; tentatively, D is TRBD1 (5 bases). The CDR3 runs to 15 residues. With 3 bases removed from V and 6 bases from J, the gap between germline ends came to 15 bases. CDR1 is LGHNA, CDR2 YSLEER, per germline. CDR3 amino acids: CASSHVKGRTNIQYF. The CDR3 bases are TGCGCCAGCAGCCACGTCAAGGGGCGGACAAACATTCAGTACTTC.

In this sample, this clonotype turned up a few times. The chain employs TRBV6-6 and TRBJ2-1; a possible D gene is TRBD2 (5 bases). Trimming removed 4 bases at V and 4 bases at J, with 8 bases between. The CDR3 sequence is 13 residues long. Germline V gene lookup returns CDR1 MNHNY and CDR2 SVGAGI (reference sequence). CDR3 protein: CASSSRLYNEQFF. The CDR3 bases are TGTGCCAGCAGTTCGAGACTATACAATGAGCAGTTCTTC.

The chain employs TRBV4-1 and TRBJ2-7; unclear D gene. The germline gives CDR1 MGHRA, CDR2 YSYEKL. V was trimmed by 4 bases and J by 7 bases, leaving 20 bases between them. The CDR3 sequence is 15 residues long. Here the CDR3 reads CASSPSRATLGEQYF. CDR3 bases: TGCGCCAGCAGCCCCTCTCGAGCGACCCTGGGGGAGCAGTACTTC.

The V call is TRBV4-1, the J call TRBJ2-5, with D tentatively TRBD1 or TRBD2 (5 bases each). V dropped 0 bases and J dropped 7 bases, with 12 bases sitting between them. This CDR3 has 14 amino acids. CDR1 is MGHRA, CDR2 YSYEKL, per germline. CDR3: CASSQEGQGRTQYF. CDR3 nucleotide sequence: TGCGCCAGCAGCCAAGAGGGGCAGGGACGGACCCAGTACTTC.

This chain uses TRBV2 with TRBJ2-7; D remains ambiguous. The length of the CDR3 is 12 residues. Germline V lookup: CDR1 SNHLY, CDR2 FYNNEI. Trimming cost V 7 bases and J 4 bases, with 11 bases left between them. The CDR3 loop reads CASNMDLYEQYF. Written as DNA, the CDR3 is TGTGCCAGCAACATGGACCTATACGAGCAGTACTTC. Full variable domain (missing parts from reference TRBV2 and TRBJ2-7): EPEVTQTPSHQVTQMGQEVILRCVPISNHLYFYWYRQILGQKVEFLVSFYNNEISEKSEIFDDQFSVERPDGSNFTLKIRSTKLEDSAMYFCASNMDLYEQYFGPGTRLTVT.